This entry describes one T cell receptor (beta chain). The data were taken from a study of blood T cell repertoires in COVID-19. TCRdb's table, derived via immunoSEQ multiplex PCR, lists solely in-frame clones and lacks some. The data show 380,000 or so clones, 88% seen once. Those who participated ranged in age from roughly 18 to 100 years and resided in about two dozen US areas. Participants' own reports of clinical history determined their cohort assignment. The sequence was obtained from a woman in her thirties with acute COVID-19. The sample taken for sequencing was PBMCs or T cells enriched from blood (not recorded which).

CDR3 residues: CASSRDRGFTGELFF. Written as DNA, the CDR3 is TGTGCCAGCAGTAGGGACAGGGGTTTCACCGGGGAGCTGTTTTTT. J is TRBJ2-2 and V is TRBV6-5; 10 bases map to TRBD1. The CDR3 is made up of 15 amino acids. Germline V lookup: CDR1 MNHEY, CDR2 SVGAGI. V shed 5 bases and J 4 bases; nucleotides not matched to a gene: 4.